Below are 17 T cell receptor beta chains sequenced from a single sample in a study of T-cell memory formation after mild COVID-19 (dated by TCRdb to the early 2020s). The library was generated by 5' RACE. The reads were generated on an Illumina NovaSeq 6000. TCRdb reworked the public reads: Q25 trimming with fastp, MiXCR clone assembly, productive beta chains retained. Rows are combined by CDR3 protein, so each entry shows the most common genes and DNA. This sample has 400,000 or so distinct CDR3 sequences in its table, and over 15% of those were observed once. Clones ranked in the top ten supply 7.5% to 9.5% of the sample. Specimen: PBMCs or a T cell subset sorted from them (not recorded which). These receptors were obtained from an adult woman who had mild COVID-19 (a few samples of this study predate the infection). The sample titles of this study are shuffled in the database, so cell type and time point are left out; the donor was told from shared clones.

CDR3 DNA sequence: TGTGCCAGCAGCTTAACGCGGGAGAATCGGGACATTCAGTACTTC. It yields the protein CASSLTRENRDIQYF. J is TRBJ2-4 and V is TRBV21-1; no DNA check was done on the table's D call, TRBD2. TRBV21-1 is designated a pseudogene. The CDR3 loop spans 15 amino acids.

V and J are TRBV12-3 or TRBV12-4 and TRBJ2-5; D gene uncertain. V shed 5 bases and J shed 5 bases, with 9 bases lying between them. This CDR3 spans 12 amino acids. The CDR3 reads CASSPFEETQYF. The CDR3 DNA follows: TGTGCCAGCAGTCCCTTCGAGGAGACCCAGTACTTC.

V gene TRBV7-8 combines with J gene TRBJ2-3; 11 bases fit TRBD2. The CDR3 extends over 15 amino acids. Germline-derived CDR1 and CDR2 are SGHVS and FQNEAQ. The V segment lost 0 bases and the J segment 8 bases; nucleotides outside the gene matches: 4. In DNA, the CDR3 is TGTGCCAGCAGCTTAGCACTAGCGGGAGCGGTTACGCAGTATTTT. This translates into CASSLALAGAVTQYF.

This sequence joins TRBV5-1 and TRBJ1-5; 9 bases fit TRBD1. V lost 5 bases to trimming and J lost 4 bases; unmatched junction nucleotides: 7. The germline V gene encodes CDR1 SGHRS and CDR2 YFSETQ. The length of the CDR3 is 15 residues. The CDR3 protein is CASRYSTGGNQPQHF. The CDR3 DNA follows: TGCGCCAGCAGGTATTCGACAGGGGGAAATCAGCCCCAGCATTTT.

The chain recombines TRBV5-1 with TRBJ1-4; no firm D call. The V end was cut by 2 bases, the J end by 1 base, with 12 bases between. The CDR3 is 16 amino acids. Germline V lookup: CDR1 SGHRS, CDR2 YFSETQ. The CDR3 reads CASSLGNSGTNEKLFF. The DNA of the CDR3 is TGCGCCAGCAGCTTAGGGAATTCGGGAACTAATGAAAAACTGTTTTTT. The full variable domain, its missing parts supplied by reference TRBV5-1 and TRBJ1-4, is KAGVTQTPRYLIKTRGQQVTLSCSPISGHRSVSWYQQTPGQGLQFLFEYFSETQRNKGNFPGRFSGRQFSNSRSEMNVSTLELGDSALYLCASSLGNSGTNEKLFFGSGTQLSVL.

A note on this clonotype: One end of the junction is discordant with germline, which a read error may explain. The chain recombines TRBV5-1 with TRBJ1-2; D is possibly TRBD1 (5 bases). The CDR3 spans 13 residues. Germline CDR1 is SGHRS and CDR2 is YFSETQ. CDR3 region: CDSSYDGGNGYTF. In nucleotides, the CDR3 is TGCGACAGCAGCTATGACGGGGGGAATGGCTACACCTTC.

This clonotype was seen only a few times. The rearrangement links TRBV10-3 to TRBJ2-5; TRBD1 is a possible D gene (7 bases). There are 14 residues in the CDR3. The V end was cut by 10 bases, the J end by 2 bases, with 17 bases between. CDR1 and CDR2 (germline): ENHRY, SYGVKD. CDR3 in DNA: TGTGCCACCCAGGGGGGCAAGGGTCAAGAGACCCAGTACTTC. It yields the protein CATQGGKGQETQYF.

The CDR3 loop is CASSLGGQPVGYTF. The CDR3 bases are TGCGCCAGCAGCTTGGGCGGACAACCGGTTGGCTACACCTTC. The V gene is TRBV5-1, the J gene TRBJ1-2; D is possibly TRBD1 (5 bases). The CDR3 extends over 14 amino acids. Germline values: CDR1 SGHRS, CDR2 YFSETQ. V dropped 0 bases and J dropped 7 bases, with 13 bases sitting between them. Full variable domain (rest looked up from reference TRBV5-1 and TRBJ1-2): KAGVTQTPRYLIKTRGQQVTLSCSPISGHRSVSWYQQTPGQGLQFLFEYFSETQRNKGNFPGRFSGRQFSNSRSEMNVSTLELGDSALYLCASSLGGQPVGYTFGSGTRLTVV.

The chain carries TRBV4-1 and TRBJ1-1; D may be TRBD1 (5 bases). Germline V gene lookup returns CDR1 MGHRA and CDR2 YSYEKL. CDR3 length equals 16 residues. Trimming pared 4 bases from V and 4 bases from J, leaving 19 bases between. CDR3 DNA: TGCGCCAGCAGCCGAATGGGGGTGGTCGAAGGCACTGAAGCTTTCTTT. Amino acids: CASSRMGVVEGTEAFF.

A few counts support this clonotype. This chain uses TRBV3-1 with TRBJ1-2, with D maybe TRBD1 (5 bases). CDR1 and CDR2 from the germline V gene are LGHDT and YNNKEL (reference sequence). The CDR3 is made up of 13 amino acids. The germline V and J ends were trimmed by 6 bases and 3 bases, with 11 bases remaining between them. The CDR3: CASRPTEDYGYTF. In DNA, the CDR3 is TGTGCCAGCAGACCGACAGAGGACTATGGCTACACCTTC.

The chain carries TRBV20-1 and TRBJ2-1, with D uncertain. Germline CDR1 is DFQATT and CDR2 is SNEGSKA (reference sequence). CDR3 length equals 15 residues. With 1 base removed from V and 0 bases from J, the gap between germline ends came to 10 bases. This CDR3 is CSARASGGSYNEQFF. For the CDR3, the DNA is TGCAGTGCTAGAGCTTCAGGTGGCTCCTACAATGAGCAGTTCTTC.

This clonotype showed up just a few times. The chain joins TRBV7-9 to TRBJ2-5; 10 bases are a match to TRBD1. The CDR3 is 17 residues long. The ends lost 4 bases at V and 3 bases at J; junction bases unmatched: 11. Germline lookup yields CDR1 SEHNR and CDR2 FQNEAQ (reference sequence). The CDR3 here is CASSSRDRGSTEETQYF. The CDR3 coding sequence is TGTGCCAGCAGCTCCCGGGACAGGGGATCGACCGAAGAGACCCAGTACTTC. The full variable domain, completed using reference TRBV7-9 and TRBJ2-5, is DTGVSQNPRHKITKRGQNVTFRCDPISEHNRLYWYRQTLGQGPEFLTYFQNEAQLEKSRLLSDRFSAERPKGSFSTLEIQRTEQGDSAMYLCASSSRDRGSTEETQYFGPGTRLLVL.

Ten or more counts support this clonotype. The chain uses TRBV12-3 or TRBV12-4 and TRBJ1-2, with D hard to call. This CDR3 has 14 amino acids. Trimming left V 3 bases short and J 5 bases short, with 13 bases between. The CDR3 spells CASSFHTSLYGYTF. CDR3 nucleotides: TGTGCCAGCAGTTTTCACACAAGTCTGTATGGCTACACCTTC.

The chain links TRBV4-3 to TRBJ2-3; 8 positions agree with TRBD2. Per the germline V gene, CDR1 is LGHNA and CDR2 is YSLEER. This CDR3 has 15 residues. V shed 0 bases and J 5 bases; nucleotides not matched to a gene: 4. DNA of the CDR3: TGCGCCAGCAGCCAAGATAGAGCGGGAGAAGATACGCAGTATTTT. Protein product: CASSQDRAGEDTQYF.

This clonotype was detected only a few times. The chain is built from TRBV7-2 and TRBJ2-1; TRBD2 agrees at 9 bases. This CDR3 spans 15 amino acids. Per germline, CDR1 SGHTA and CDR2 FQGNSA. Trimming cost V 5 bases and J 7 bases; bases outside gene matches: 9. CDR3 nucleotides: TGTGCCAGCAGCCCTCAGCGGGAGGTCTGGAATGAGCAGTTCTTC. It codes for CASSPQREVWNEQFF.

The chain combines TRBV4-1 with TRBJ2-7; a weak D match, TRBD2 (6 bases). The CDR3 extends over 14 amino acids. Trimming removed 2 bases from V and 0 bases from J, with 8 bases in between. Germline CDR1 is MGHRA and CDR2 is YSYEKL. CDR3: CASSQSGLSYEQYF. The CDR3 nucleotides read TGCGCCAGCAGCCAAAGCGGGCTCTCCTACGAGCAGTACTTC.

This clonotype showed up just a few times. This sequence joins TRBV9 and TRBJ2-1; 7 bases agree with TRBD1. The J segment lost 2 bases and the V segment lost 2 bases, leaving 7 bases of the junction unmatched. Germline V gene sequence: CDR1 SGDLS, CDR2 YYNGEE. CDR3 length: 16 residues. CDR3 sequence: CASSVGTDYPYNEQFF. The DNA for the CDR3 is TGTGCCAGCAGCGTTGGGACAGACTATCCCTACAATGAGCAGTTCTTC.